These 30 T cell receptor beta chains were sequenced from one sample in a study of T cells in Graves' hyperthyroidism and ophthalmopathy. TCR beta CDR3 sequences were amplified from RNA transcripts. When the TCR CDR3 underwent first-round RT-PCR, the HTBI primer set was used. TCRdb recomputed calls from the multiplex PCR reads with MiXCR, one row per CDR3 protein. Counted here are 250,000 to 300,000 distinct CDR3 sequences, approximately 19% occurring once; the ten biggest clones make up roughly 40%. Sequenced sample: blood. The receptor set was obtained from a man over 45 with Graves' ophthalmopathy.

The chain employs TRBV19 and TRBJ2-1, with a possible D match to TRBD1 (6 bases). V was trimmed by 0 bases and J by 9 bases, leaving 9 bases between them. The CDR3 has 13 residues. Germline CDR1 and CDR2: LNHDA and SQIVND (reference sequence). CDR3 sequence (DNA): TGTGCCAGTAGTATAGAGGGGGCTGGTGAGCAGTTCTTC. Translating it yields CASSIEGAGEQFF.

To note about this clonotype: One end of the junction varies from germline; a read error may be responsible. V gene TRBV6-5 combines with J gene TRBJ2-2, with TRBD1 matching over 8 bases. The CDR3 has 15 residues. From germline, CDR1 is MNHEY and CDR2 SVGAGI. The CDR3 nucleotides are TGTGCCAGCAGTTACTACGCAGGGGGCACTAGGGAACTGTTTTTT. Translating it yields CASSYYAGGTRELFF.

Many counts were recorded for this clonotype. The chain employs TRBV7-8 and TRBJ2-1; the D gene is possibly TRBD2 (6 bases). The V end lost 3 bases, the J end lost 7 bases, and 19 bases lay between the germline ends. Germline V CDR1 and CDR2: SGHVS, FQNEAQ. This CDR3 region has 16 residues. The CDR3 region has the DNA TGTGCCAGCAGCTTGAGTGAAGAACTAGCTAGAAATGAGCAGTTCTTC. It yields the protein CASSLSEELARNEQFF.

This clonotype was recorded at least ten times. This chain connects TRBV30 to TRBJ1-1, with TRBD1 identical over 8 bases. The germline gives CDR1 GTSNPN, CDR2 SVGIG (reference sequence). The CDR3 extends over 13 amino acids. Trimming at V came to 3 bases and at J to 8 bases, leaving 8 bases not matched to a gene. In nucleotides, the CDR3 is TGTGCCTGGAGACCGACAGGGGAGGTAGAAGCTTTCTTT. Translated, it gives CAWRPTGEVEAFF.

This clonotype occurred a few times. This sequence joins TRBV6-4 and TRBJ1-2; D unresolved. The CDR3 is 19 residues long. Germline V gene data show CDR1 as MRHNA and CDR2 as SNTAGT. Trimming took 2 bases from V and 4 from J, leaving 26 bases between them. For the CDR3, the DNA is TGTGCCAGCAGTGACCCAAGTAGGTGGATGCCAAAACGCGGCTATGGCTACACCTTC. It specifies CASSDPSRWMPKRGYGYTF.

Details on this clonotype: A read error is possible here, since a much larger clone lies one base away. V usage is TRBV7-3 and J usage is TRBJ2-3; 12 nucleotides agree with TRBD2. The CDR3 runs to 15 residues. Germline CDR1 reads SGHTA; CDR2 reads FQGTGA. J gave up 8 bases and V 3 bases, and 6 bases lay outside the gene matches. This CDR3 is CASSLTSGSAGTQYF. The DNA of the CDR3 is TGTGCCAGCAGCTTGACTAGCGGGAGCGCAGGTACGCAGTATTTT.

This clonotype has only a few counts. The genes are TRBV9 and TRBJ1-6; D gene uncertain. V was cut by 0 bases and J by 7 bases, with 11 bases left in between. Germline CDR1 and CDR2: SGDLS and YYNGEE. The length of the CDR3 is 15 residues. The chain's CDR3 is CASSVVAQLNSPLHF. The CDR3 DNA reads TGTGCCAGCAGCGTAGTCGCGCAGCTAAATTCACCCCTCCACTTT.

CDR3 DNA sequence: TGTGCCAGCAGTTCCAACACTAAGACGTATTCCGGGGAGCTGTTTTTT. Amino acid sequence: CASSSNTKTYSGELFF. This sequence joins TRBV28 and TRBJ2-2; D gene ambiguous. CDR3 length equals 16 residues. Germline CDR1 and CDR2: MDHEN and SYDVKM. Trimming cost V 4 bases and J 6 bases, with 18 bases left between them.

Concerning this clonotype itself: It may be a read error: a sequence one base away is much more abundant. V usage is TRBV29-1 and J usage is TRBJ2-5; D gene uncertain. The CDR3 is made up of 11 amino acids. Germline assignment: CDR1 SQVTM and CDR2 ANQGSEA. The CDR3 sequence is CNVELQETQYF. DNA of the CDR3: TGCAACGTTGAACTACAAGAGACCCAGTACTTC.

This chain uses TRBV28 with TRBJ1-2; D perhaps matches TRBD1 (5 bases). Per the germline V gene, CDR1 is MDHEN and CDR2 is SYDVKM. The CDR3 has 15 residues. Trimming stripped 3 bases from V and 0 bases from J, with 11 bases between. The CDR3 DNA follows: TGTGCCAGCAGTTTCCCCGGCAGGGCTAACTATGGCTACACCTTC. Residues: CASSFPGRANYGYTF.

This clonotype was observed at least ten times. The V gene is TRBV5-6, the J gene TRBJ1-2, with no clear D. V lost 4 bases to trimming and J lost 2 bases, with 6 bases between them. This CDR3 contains 12 residues. The germline V gene encodes CDR1 SGHDT and CDR2 YYEEEE. The CDR3 sequence: CASSPSNYGYTF. CDR3 DNA: TGTGCCAGCAGCCCATCAAACTATGGCTACACCTTC.

This clonotype was detected only once. V usage is TRBV6-1 and J usage is TRBJ1-1; D is unclear. The V gene lost 1 base and the J gene lost 9 bases, with 12 bases spanning the gap. Germline CDR1 and CDR2: MNHNS and SASEGT. CDR3 length: 13 amino acids. In DNA form, the CDR3 reads TGTGCCAGCAGTGAAGTGGAACAGAACAAAGCTTTCTTT. The encoded protein is CASSEVEQNKAFF.

This clonotype was recorded at least ten times. This CDR3 reads CASSLYQDRNSGNTIYF. CDR3 DNA sequence: TGTGCCAGCAGTTTATACCAGGACCGTAACTCTGGAAACACCATATATTTT. This chain connects TRBV28 to TRBJ1-3; D remains ambiguous. Germline-derived CDR1 and CDR2 are MDHEN and SYDVKM. The germline V and J ends were trimmed by 1 base and 0 bases, with 13 bases remaining between them. This CDR3 has 17 amino acids.

In this sample, this clonotype turned up a few times. The CDR3 loop is CASSLAPLAVGGGGELFF. The DNA of the CDR3 is TGTGCCAGCAGCTTAGCCCCCTTAGCGGTTGGAGGCGGCGGGGAGCTGTTTTTT. The chain couples TRBV7-2 to TRBJ2-2, with a possible D match to TRBD2 (6 bases). CDR3 length: 18 amino acids. The germline CDR1 and CDR2 sequences are SGHTA and FQGNSA. Trimming cost V 0 bases and J 7 bases, with 21 bases left between them.

The sample holds one count of this clonotype. The V and J genes are TRBV20-1 and TRBJ2-7; 8 bases are a match to TRBD2. Germline V gene lookup returns CDR1 DFQATT and CDR2 SNEGSKA (reference sequence). J gave up 2 bases and V 3 bases, and 3 bases lay outside the gene matches. The CDR3 extends over 13 amino acids. The CDR3 DNA reads TGCAGTGCTAGCGGGAGGGCGGCCTACGAGCAGTACTTC. Protein product: CSASGRAAYEQYF.

This clonotype has more than one count but fewer than ten. CDR3 in amino acids: CATSFQGGMSQPQHF. The CDR3 DNA is TGTGCCACCAGTTTTCAGGGGGGAATGAGTCAGCCCCAGCATTTT. The chain recombines TRBV15 with TRBJ1-5, with 7 nucleotides matching TRBD1. V shed 6 bases, J shed 6 bases, and the junction held 11 bases outside the gene matches. In germline, CDR1 is LNHNV, CDR2 YYDKDF (reference sequence). This CDR3 is 15 amino acids long.

The count of this clonotype is one. This chain links TRBV19 with TRBJ2-7, with 8 bases fitting TRBD1. J was trimmed by 2 bases and V by 5 bases; bases with no gene match: 8. The length of the CDR3 is 15 residues. Germline assignment: CDR1 LNHDA and CDR2 SQIVND (reference sequence). The CDR3 reads CASSQGASSTYEQYF. Written as DNA, the CDR3 is TGTGCCAGTAGTCAGGGGGCTTCTTCTACCTACGAGCAGTACTTC.

This clonotype occurred many times. The chain employs TRBV2 and TRBJ1-5, with 9 bases aligning to TRBD1. This CDR3 is built from 15 residues. V gave up 6 bases and J gave up 4 bases; unmatched junction bases: 7. The germline CDR1 and CDR2 sequences are SNHLY and FYNNEI. The CDR3 here is CASRRGQGPNQPQHF. Here the CDR3 DNA reads TGTGCCAGCAGGAGGGGACAGGGCCCAAATCAGCCCCAGCATTTT.

The V and J genes are TRBV20-1 and TRBJ2-7, with 10 bases aligning to TRBD1. The ends lost 5 bases at V and 0 bases at J; junction bases unmatched: 1. CDR1 and CDR2 (germline): DFQATT, SNEGSKA (reference sequence). The CDR3 totals 13 residues. The DNA of the CDR3 is TGCAGTGCTGGGACAGGGGACTCCTACGAGCAGTACTTC. Translating gives CSAGTGDSYEQYF.

This clonotype was seen many times. V is TRBV11-2 and J is TRBJ2-5, with D unclear. Germline V gene lookup returns CDR1 SGHAT and CDR2 FQNNGV. CDR3 size: 16 residues. Trimming left V 0 bases short and J 5 bases short, with 16 bases between. CDR3 DNA: TGTGCCAGCAGCTTAGATCTCCCCGCCAGCCGGGAGACCCAGTACTTC. Translated, it gives CASSLDLPASRETQYF.

This chain uses TRBV6-1 with TRBJ1-4, with D perhaps TRBD1 (5 bases). Trimming took off 6 bases at V and 5 bases at J, with 13 bases between the two ends. The germline V gene encodes CDR1 MNHNS and CDR2 SASEGT. The CDR3 has 14 residues. Here the CDR3 DNA reads TGTGCCAGCAGGCGGGGGGAAGTAAATGAAAAACTGTTTTTT. Encoded protein: CASRRGEVNEKLFF.

This clonotype was counted between two and nine times. This rearrangement joins TRBV7-9 to TRBJ2-3; TRBD1 might be the D (7 bases). CDR1 SEHNR and CDR2 FQNEAQ come from the germline V gene (reference sequence). Trimming stripped 4 bases from V and 3 bases from J, with 17 bases between. The CDR3 loop spans 16 amino acids. CDR3 sequence: CASSYLQAGGTDTQYF. DNA for the CDR3: TGTGCCAGCAGCTACCTACAGGCAGGGGGGACAGATACGCAGTATTTT.

This clonotype was recorded many times. Written as DNA, the CDR3 is TGTGCCAGCAGTTTAGGGGGAGGAAGGGCAGATACGCAGTATTTT. The encoded protein is CASSLGGGRADTQYF. The chain uses TRBV12-3 or TRBV12-4 and TRBJ2-3, with D perhaps matching TRBD2 (6 bases). The CDR3 runs to 15 residues. V was clipped by 1 base and J by 4 bases, with 12 bases between them.

The genes are TRBV10-3 and TRBJ2-1, with 10 bases fitting TRBD2. CDR1 is ENHRY, CDR2 SYGVKD, per germline. J was trimmed by 5 bases and V by 3 bases; bases with no gene match: 4. The CDR3 has 15 amino acids. CDR3 loop: CAISDLAGGHNEQFF. The CDR3 nucleotides are TGTGCCATCAGTGACTTAGCGGGAGGACACAATGAGCAGTTCTTC.

This clonotype turned up a few times. V and J are TRBV5-6 and TRBJ2-6; TRBD1 agrees at 8 bases. V was clipped by 0 bases and J by 2 bases; unmatched bases: 4. Germline CDR1 SGHDT, CDR2 YYEEEE. This CDR3 region has 17 residues. CDR3 residues: CASSLGTGRTGANVLTF. The CDR3 DNA follows: TGTGCCAGCAGCTTGGGGACAGGGCGTACTGGGGCCAACGTCCTGACTTTC.

This clonotype showed up just a few times. This sequence joins TRBV9 and TRBJ2-2; 12 nucleotides agree with TRBD2. V was pared by 3 bases and J by 0 bases, with 0 bases of the junction left unmatched. Germline values: CDR1 SGDLS, CDR2 YYNGEE. The CDR3 loop spans 16 amino acids. CDR3 coding DNA: TGTGCCAGCAGCGCTAGCGGGAGGGCGAACACCGGGGAGCTGTTTTTT. Its translation is CASSASGRANTGELFF. Looking up the rest from reference TRBV9 and TRBJ2-2 gives the full variable domain: DSGVTQTPKHLITATGQRVTLRCSPRSGDLSVYWYQQSLDQGLQFLIQYYNGEERAKGNILERFSAQQFPDLHSELNLSSLELGDSALYFCASSASGRANTGELFFGEGSRLTVL.

The table lists this clonotype with a few counts. The J gene is TRBJ2-2, the V gene TRBV5-1; 9 bases are shared with TRBD1. This CDR3 comprises 15 residues. Germline V gene data show CDR1 as SGHRS and CDR2 as YFSETQ. V was clipped by 4 bases and J by 3 bases; unmatched bases: 4. The CDR3 DNA is TGCGCCAGCAGCCCACGGGACAGGGACACCGGGGAGCTGTTTTTT. It codes for CASSPRDRDTGELFF.

This clonotype turned up a few times. V usage is TRBV29-1 and J usage is TRBJ2-5, with a tentative D call TRBD2 (6 bases). The V end was cut by 2 bases, the J end by 3 bases, with 10 bases between. The CDR3 consists of 13 residues. The germline V gene encodes CDR1 SQVTM and CDR2 ANQGSEA. In nucleotides, the CDR3 is TGCAGCGTTGAACTCCGGGAGAAAGAGACCCAGTACTTC. It codes for CSVELREKETQYF.

This clonotype was recorded many times. V gene TRBV20-1 combines with J gene TRBJ2-3, with D perhaps assigned TRBD1 or TRBD2 (5 bases each). Germline CDR1 is DFQATT and CDR2 is SNEGSKA (reference sequence). Trimming shortened V by 7 bases and J by 1 base, and 9 bases separated the two germline ends. The CDR3 is 12 residues long. For the CDR3, the DNA is TGCAGTGGGGGGTGGGGCACAGATACGCAGTATTTT. Translation: CSGGWGTDTQYF.

This clonotype was picked up one time. The genes are TRBV3-1 and TRBJ2-2; 10 nucleotides line up with TRBD2. Germline V gene data show CDR1 as LGHDT and CDR2 as YNNKEL (reference sequence). CDR3 size: 19 residues. The trim removed 6 bases at V and 4 bases at J, leaving 17 bases unmatched. The CDR3 DNA follows: TGTGCCAGCAGGGAAGATCTGGTGACTAGCGGGTTAGGCACCGGGGAGCTGTTTTTT. It specifies CASREDLVTSGLGTGELFF. Using reference TRBV3-1 and TRBJ2-2 for the parts outside the CDR3, the full variable domain is DTAVSQTPKYLVTQMGNDKSIKCEQNLGHDTMYWYKQDSKKFLKIMFSYNNKELIINETVPNRFSPKSPDKAHLNLHINSLELGDSAVYFCASREDLVTSGLGTGELFFGEGSRLTVL.